The sequence of this T cell receptor beta chain was determined in a study of blood T cell repertoires in COVID-19. Study details: Nucleic acid was either cDNA or gDNA, and it came from T cells, B-cell-depleted T cells, or PBMCs.

Study processing details: The authors estimated nucleated cell counts from reference gene primer amplification. Only in-frame clones appear in the TCRdb table, and some are missing; sequencing was by immunoSEQ multiplex PCR. That table furnishes V, J and clone size, whereas the DNA furnished D and trimming. The top ten hold under 20% of the sample, which has about 150,000 clones, 70% to 85% seen once. The germline V gene has CDR1 LNHDA and CDR2 SQIVND (reference sequence). This CDR3 region has 14 residues. J was trimmed by 3 bases and V by 9 bases; bases with no gene match: 9. Recruitment covered about two dozen US areas and drew participants whose ages spanned roughly 18 to 95 years. Participants reported their clinical history, and cohort assignment relied on those reports.

This chain links TRBV19 with TRBJ1-2; 8 bases fit TRBD1. Material for sequencing was PBMCs or T cells enriched from blood (not recorded which). This clonotype originated in a woman in her seventies in a cohort exposed to, infected with or recovered from COVID-19 (not recorded which). The CDR3 DNA reads as TGTGCCAGCACCTCCCAGGGGGCTCACTATGGCTACACCTTC. Its translation: CASTSQGAHYGYTF.